The clone carrying this TCR beta chain was recorded only once. This sample stems from a study of CD8 T cells in Susac syndrome. RNA amounts of about 0.5 to 1 ug underwent reverse transcription with random hexamers. Amplification of the TCR beta CDR3 was carried out by immunoSEQ multiplex PCR, which spanned a total of 54 Vbeta and 13 Jbeta segments. A single record per CDR3 protein comes from TCRdb applying MiXCR to the immunoSEQ multiplex PCR reads. The sample lists hundreds of thousands of distinct CDR3 sequences, roughly 93% occurring once. Germline lookup yields CDR1 SEHNR and CDR2 FQNEAQ (reference sequence). Trimming took 5 bases from V and 7 from J, leaving 14 bases between them. The CDR3 is 13 amino acids.

Sequencing was performed on CD4+ T cells from PBMCs. The chain joins TRBV7-9 to TRBJ1-1, with a possible D match to TRBD1 (6 bases). This sequence originates from a human donor with multiple sclerosis. The CDR3 loop reads CASSPRQVNEAFF. CDR3 DNA sequence: TGTGCCAGCAGCCCCCGACAGGTCAATGAAGCTTTCTTT.